What follows is one TCR beta chain and its context. Its antigen is unidentified. These data belong to a study of OX40 agonist ivuxolimab in advanced cancers. Overall study: Allowance was made for prior anti-PD-1, anti-PD-L1 or anti-CTLA-4 therapy, and 40% to 45% had some.

Sequencing used immunoSEQ multiplex PCR; TCRdb keeps in-frame clones, though not all of them. The data contain roughly 67,000 clones, around 92% of them singletons. Trimming took off 1 base at V and 4 bases at J, with 13 bases between the two ends. There are 15 residues in the CDR3. Germline CDR1 is MGHRA and CDR2 is YSYEKL. Study-wide points: Certain nonresponders likewise exhibited a low normalized T-cell clonal expansion.

The chain carries TRBV4-1 and TRBJ2-5; D is perhaps TRBD1 or TRBD2 (6 bases each). Material: CD4+ or CD8+ T cells sorted from blood, obtained in a trial of the OX40 agonist ivuxolimab. The sequence was obtained from an adult with an advanced solid tumor such as melanoma, head and neck, liver or kidney cancer. The CDR3 DNA reads as TGCGCCAGCAGCCAAGGGGCCGGGGGCGCAGAGACCCAGTACTTC. Protein product: CASSQGAGGAETQYF.